A selection of T cell receptor beta chains follows, all from one sample in a study of regulatory T cells in long-lasting Graves disease. TCRdb re-called the multiplex PCR reads with MiXCR, one entry per CDR3 protein. The sample carries some 250,000 distinct CDR3 sequences, approximately 20% recorded once. The material sequenced was peripheral blood mononuclear cells (PBMCs), taken at new diagnosis, from a patient treated with antithyroid drugs. The receptor source for this set is a female donor with Graves disease. Each CDR3 is given with its conserved first and last residue. D genes are given only for firm matches. Part of the rows lack a size; the others show once, few, many or a class for expanded clones.

TRBJ2-1 TRBD2 TRBV7-2 many TGTGCCAGCAGCCCCTCGGGGCGGGGGAACAATGAGCAGTTCTTC CASSPSGRGNNEQFF
TRBJ2-3 - TRBV19 - TGTGCCAGTAGTATGTGGAAGGCCACAGATACGCAGTATTTT CASSMWKATDTQYF
TRBJ1-1 TRBD1 TRBV7-2 - TGTGCCAGCAGCTCGGGACAGGGAACTACTGAAGCTTTCTTT CASSSGQGTTEAFF
TRBJ1-2 - TRBV7-8 medium-sized TGTGCCAGCAGCTTAAGGCGGGGGGACGGAGGCTATGGCTACACCTTC CASSLRRGDGGYGYTF
TRBJ2-1 TRBD1 TRBV30 many TGTGCCTCTATACAGGGGTCGACCTACAATGAGCAGTTCTTC CASIQGSTYNEQFF
TRBJ2-7 - TRBV3-1 many TGTGCCAGCAGCGCAGTATCGGAGCAGTACTTC CASSAVSEQYF
TRBJ1-6 - TRBV6-1 many TGTGCCAGCAGGGGCCAGATTTTGAATTCACCCCTCCACTTT CASRGQILNSPLHF
TRBJ1-5 TRBD1 TRBV6-2/TRBV6-3 many TGTGCCAGCAGTTACCCTTACGGGACAGGGGCCAATCAGCCCCAGCATTTT CASSYPYGTGANQPQHF
TRBJ1-4 - TRBV5-4 few TGTGCCAGCAGCCGACAGAATGAAAAACTGTTTTTT CASSRQNEKLFF
TRBJ1-2 - TRBV19 many TGTGCCAGTAGTATAAGGAGGGATGGTAACTATGGCTACACCTTC CASSIRRDGNYGYTF
TRBJ1-6 TRBD1 TRBV30 - TGTGCCTGGAGTGAAGGACAGGGGAGGTCACCCCTCCACTTT CAWSEGQGRSPLHF
TRBJ2-2 - TRBV5-4 - TGTGCCAGCAGCTTGGCGTGGACTGACGGCGGGGAGCTGTTTTTT CASSLAWTDGGELFF
TRBJ2-3 - TRBV18 many TGTGCCAGCTCTCGGGGACGGGACTTCACAGATACGCAGTATTTT CASSRGRDFTDTQYF
TRBJ2-3 - TRBV5-1 many TGCGCCAGCAGCTTGGAGGGAGGGGGCACGGATACGCAGTATTTT CASSLEGGGTDTQYF
TRBJ1-4 - TRBV9 many TGTGCCAGCAGCGTAGGGGGCCTGAGTGAAAAACTGTTTTTT CASSVGGLSEKLFF
TRBJ2-7 - TRBV7-2 many TGTGCCAGCAGCTTCCCCTCAGGGGGAGGGCCCTCCGTCGAGCAGTACTTC CASSFPSGGGPSVEQYF
TRBJ2-1 - TRBV12-3/TRBV12-4 many TGTGCCAGCAGTTTAGGTCCTCCAAGCTCCTACAATGAGCAGTTCTTC CASSLGPPSSYNEQFF
TRBJ1-5 - TRBV7-9 many TGTGCCAGCAGCTTACGTGCCGATCAGCCCCAGCATTTT CASSLRADQPQHF
TRBJ1-6 - TRBV7-6 few TGTGCCAGCAGCTTGAACGGCTATAATTCACCCCTCCACTTT CASSLNGYNSPLHF
TRBJ1-1 TRBD1 TRBV2 - TGTGCCAGCAGTACAGGGGGTTCAACTGAAGCTTTCTTT CASSTGGSTEAFF
TRBJ1-2 - TRBV19 - TGTGCCAGTAGTACCTCCGGGCCGTATGGCTACACCTTC CASSTSGPYGYTF
TRBJ2-2 - TRBV12-3/TRBV12-4 many TGTGCCAGCAGTTCGGACAGAAAAAACACCGGGGAGCTGTTTTTT CASSSDRKNTGELFF
TRBJ2-5 TRBD2 TRBV19 - TGTGCCAGAGGGACTAGCGATTACCAAGAGACCCAGTACTTC CARGTSDYQETQYF
TRBJ1-2 TRBD1 TRBV6-1 - TGTGCCACCACGGACAGGGACCTCTATGGCTACACCTTC CATTDRDLYGYTF
TRBJ1-1 - TRBV20-1 many TGCAGTGCTAGAGACCCCTCGGGAGGCGTTAACACTGAAGCTTTCTTT CSARDPSGGVNTEAFF
TRBJ2-6 - TRBV15 many TGTGCCACCAGCAGTCTTGGCTATGGGGCCAACGTCCTGACTTTC CATSSLGYGANVLTF
TRBJ2-3 TRBD1 TRBV11-1 - TGCGCCAGCAGCCCAGAACAGGGGGCACGATCGGATACGCAGTATTTT CASSPEQGARSDTQYF
TRBJ2-7 - TRBV30 many TGTGCCTGGAGTGTACCGGGGCGCGAGTACGAGCAGTACTTC CAWSVPGREYEQYF
TRBJ1-4 TRBD1 TRBV6-5 many TGTGCCAGCAGTTACTCGACGGGGACAGGGGATGAAAAACTGTTTTTT CASSYSTGTGDEKLFF
TRBJ2-5 TRBD2 TRBV14 - TGTGCCAGCGCCTGGGGGCTAGCGGGAGCGGAGACCCAGTACTTC CASAWGLAGAETQYF